These T cell receptor beta chains were read from a single sample in a study of shared clonotypes between healthy human individuals. Sequenced by immunoSEQ multiplex PCR; TCRdb stores in-frame clones only, minus some. The sample has approximately 1.9 million clones, around 93% seen once. Sample: naive CD8+ T cells from PBMCs. The receptors were gathered from a man younger than 30 in good health. Some clones in this sample may be carry-over from other donors' samples. Each CDR3 is given with its conserved first and last residue. D genes are given only for firm matches. Not every row has a clone size; where given, it reads once, few, many or a size class.

v_call	d_call	clone_size	j_call	cdr3_length	cdr3_nt	cdr3_aa
TRBV9	TRBD2	NA	TRBJ2-1	13	TGTGCCAGCAGCTCATCCGGACCGGGAGGTCCGTTCTTC	CASSSSGPGGPFF
TRBV4-1	NA	NA	TRBJ1-2	14	TGCGCCAGCAGCCAAGATTTGAGAGCCCATGGCTACACCTTC	CASSQDLRAHGYTF
TRBV10-2	TRBD1	NA	TRBJ2-7	14	TGCGCCAGCAGAAAGACAGGGGGCTTATACGAGCAGTACTTC	CASRKTGGLYEQYF
TRBV4-2	TRBD1	NA	TRBJ2-7	13	TGTGCCAGCAATGAGGGACAGTCCTACGAGCAGTACTTC	CASNEGQSYEQYF
TRBV5-1	TRBD1	NA	TRBJ1-5	14	TGCGCCAGCAGCTTTGAAGGGGGCGGTCAGCCCCAGCATTTT	CASSFEGGGQPQHF
TRBV6-5	NA	NA	TRBJ2-1	15	TGTGCCAGCGCTCTAAGGACGGGTAACTACAATGAGCAGTTCTTC	CASALRTGNYNEQFF
TRBV18	TRBD2	NA	TRBJ2-2	17	TGTGCCAGCTCACCACCGCGGCTAGCGGGAGCCACCGGGGAGCTGTTTTTT	CASSPPRLAGATGELFF
TRBV29-1	TRBD1	NA	TRBJ2-1	13	TGCAGCGTTGGGACAGGGCTCTACAATGAGCAGTTCTTC	CSVGTGLYNEQFF
TRBV27	NA	NA	TRBJ2-1	16	TGTGCCAGCAGTTTGGAGCTGGGGGGAGTCGACAATGAGCAGTTCTTC	CASSLELGGVDNEQFF
TRBV21-1	NA	NA	TRBJ1-1	10	TGTGCCGTCGGACAGGCGGTAGCTTTCTTT	CAVGQAVAFF
TRBV7-3	TRBD2	NA	TRBJ2-1	16	TGTGCCAGCAGCTTAGTGTCTAGCGGGCCTTACAATGAGCAGTTCTTC	CASSLVSSGPYNEQFF
TRBV10-3	TRBD1	NA	TRBJ2-1	14	TGTGCCATCAGTGACAGGGGGCCCAACAATGAGCAGTTCTTC	CAISDRGPNNEQFF
TRBV9	TRBD2	NA	TRBJ2-1	16	TGTGCCAGCAGCGTCAGAGCGGGAGGGGCCTACAATGAGCAGTTCTTC	CASSVRAGGAYNEQFF
TRBV15	NA	NA	TRBJ1-1	13	TGTGCCACCACTTATACGGACGGCACTGAAGCTTTCTTT	CATTYTDGTEAFF
TRBV6-6	NA	few	TRBJ1-2	15	TGTGCCAGCAGTTACTCGGGTGGGGATCCCTATGGCTACACCTTC	CASSYSGGDPYGYTF
TRBV2	TRBD2	NA	TRBJ2-7	15	TGTGCCAGCAGTGACCAGACTAGCGGATACTACGAGCAGTACTTC	CASSDQTSGYYEQYF
TRBV5-1	TRBD2	NA	TRBJ2-1	17	TGCGCCAGCAGCTTGGGGGCTAGCGGGAGAGCCTACAATGAGCAGTTCTTC	CASSLGASGRAYNEQFF
TRBV9	TRBD1	NA	TRBJ1-1	16	TGTGCCAGCAGCGTGGCAGGGGGTTTTCGGGACACTGAAGCTTTCTTT	CASSVAGGFRDTEAFF
TRBV19	NA	NA	TRBJ1-1	15	TGTGCCAGTAGTATAGTCGGGGGATTCGGCACTGAAGCTTTCTTT	CASSIVGGFGTEAFF
TRBV7-9	TRBD1	NA	TRBJ1-5	14	TGTGCCAGCAGCTTAGGACAGGGTATTCTGCCCCAGCATTTT	CASSLGQGILPQHF
TRBV5-1	NA	NA	TRBJ1-4	14	TGCGCCAGCAGCTTGAAGGGGAGTAATGAAAAACTGTTTTTT	CASSLKGSNEKLFF
TRBV4-3	NA	NA	TRBJ2-2	14	TGCGCCAGCAGCCAAGATCGTAGGACCGGGGAGCTGTTTTTT	CASSQDRRTGELFF
TRBV7-9	NA	NA	TRBJ1-1	16	TGTGCCAGCATCAACCGCATCGGGACCGAATACACTGAAGCTTTCTTT	CASINRIGTEYTEAFF
TRBV11-3	NA	NA	TRBJ2-2	17	TGTGCCAGCAGCTTAGGACTCACAACTCTAATAACGGGGGAGCTGTTTTTT	CASSLGLTTLITGELFF
TRBV7-3	NA	NA	TRBJ2-1	17	TGTGCCAGCAGCCCCACCGTTGTAGCGGCAAGCTACAATGAGCAGTTCTTC	CASSPTVVAASYNEQFF
TRBV7-9	NA	NA	TRBJ2-1	12	TGTGCCAGCAGCTTGGGAGCGAATGAGCAGTTCTTC	CASSLGANEQFF
TRBV5-4	TRBD2	NA	TRBJ2-6	20	TGTGCCAGCAGCCCGGGACTAGCGGGAGTTCCCTACTCTGGGGCCAACGTCCTGACTTTC	CASSPGLAGVPYSGANVLTF
TRBV9	NA	NA	TRBJ1-1	14	TGTGCCAGCAAGGGGGGGGAACGGAACACTGAAGCTTTCTTT	CASKGGERNTEAFF
TRBV7-9	NA	NA	TRBJ2-5	10	TGTGCCAGCAGGGGAGAGACCCAGTACTTC	CASRGETQYF
TRBV2	NA	NA	TRBJ1-2	16	TGTGCCAGCAGTGAGGGGAGGCATCCGGAACTCTATGGCTACACCTTC	CASSEGRHPELYGYTF
TRBV14	NA	NA	TRBJ2-7	14	TGTGCCAGCAAGCGACCCGCCGGGGCCTACGAGCAGTACTTC	CASKRPAGAYEQYF
TRBV5-1	NA	NA	TRBJ2-5	13	TGCGCCAGCAGACAACCCGGCCAAGAGACCCAGTACTTC	CASRQPGQETQYF
TRBV15	NA	NA	TRBJ1-1	18	TGTGCCACCAGCAGAGATGGCCCCCCAATAGTTATGAACACTGAAGCTTTCTTT	CATSRDGPPIVMNTEAFF
TRBV4-3	TRBD1	NA	TRBJ2-1	17	TGCGCCAGCAGCCACCTAGTGGACAGGGCATCCTACAATGAGCAGTTCTTC	CASSHLVDRASYNEQFF
TRBV27	NA	once	TRBJ2-1	13	TGTGCCAGCACGGACAGACCTTACAATGAGCAGTTCTTC	CASTDRPYNEQFF
TRBV10-1	TRBD1	NA	TRBJ2-7	14	TGCGCCAGCAGTGAGCACCGGGACAGGGTGTTGCAGTACTTC	CASSEHRDRVLQYF
TRBV27	TRBD1	once	TRBJ2-7	13	TGTGCCAGCAGTTTCGGGACAGGGTACGAGCAGTACTTC	CASSFGTGYEQYF
TRBV9	TRBD2	once	TRBJ2-1	17	TGTGCCAGCAGCGGAGCCACCCTAGCGGGATCTTGGGTTGAGCAGTTCTTC	CASSGATLAGSWVEQFF
TRBV16	TRBD2	NA	TRBJ2-3	15	TGTGCCAGCAGCCAATCGAGCGGGAGTGGAGATACGCAGTATTTT	CASSQSSGSGDTQYF
TRBV11-2	TRBD1	NA	TRBJ1-1	16	TGTGCCAGCAGCTTGGAGTGGGGACAGAGGAACACTGAAGCTTTCTTT	CASSLEWGQRNTEAFF
TRBV6-1	NA	NA	TRBJ2-1	13	TGTGCCAGCAGTGAAGGTTCCCTCGGGGAGCAGTTCTTC	CASSEGSLGEQFF
TRBV7-3	NA	NA	TRBJ1-1	13	TGTGCCAGCAGCCCAGGACTGGGCACTGAAGCTTTCTTT	CASSPGLGTEAFF